A single sample is the source of the 2 T cell receptor beta chains below, sequenced in a study of OX40 agonist ivuxolimab in advanced cancers. The table came from immunoSEQ multiplex PCR; TCRdb's copy has only in-frame clones and leaves some out. The repertoire consists of approximately 65,000 clones, with around 86% occurring once and the leading ten covering roughly 0.99%. The sequencing here drew on CD4+ or CD8+ T cells sorted from blood, taken in a trial of the OX40 agonist ivuxolimab. Receptor source: an adult with an advanced solid tumor such as melanoma, head and neck, liver or kidney cancer.

This clone came up a few times. J is TRBJ1-2 and V is TRBV6-1; 7 bases line up with TRBD1. V shed 6 bases, J shed 2 bases, and the junction held 6 bases outside the gene matches. The CDR3 runs 14 residues. Germline CDR1 reads MNHNS; CDR2 reads SASEGT. The CDR3 here is CASSRDSQNYGYTF. In DNA, the CDR3 is TGTGCCAGCAGCAGGGACAGCCAAAACTATGGCTACACCTTC.

The chain has TRBV5-4 and TRBJ2-3; D is unresolved. Germline CDR1 SGHNT, CDR2 YYREEE (reference sequence). There are 14 residues in the CDR3. V was clipped by 1 base and J by 4 bases, with 10 bases between them. The CDR3 DNA is TGTGCCAGCAGCTTGAACATGAAACCAGATACGCAGTATTTT. This encodes CASSLNMKPDTQYF.